Given below is one TCR beta chain in context. These data are taken from a study of blood T cell repertoires in COVID-19. Using immunoSEQ multiplex PCR, the repertoire was profiled, and TCRdb retains in-frame clones only, with some absent. Of around 170,000 clones listed, approximately 80% are singletons. The CDR3 loop spans 12 amino acids. Between the trimmed V and J ends, which lost 4 bases and 8 bases, there was a span of 9 bases. The V gene's germline CDR1 is SNHLY and CDR2 FYNNEI. This TCR was recovered from a woman aged 80 or over with acute or convalescent COVID-19. The sequencing sample was made of peripheral blood. This chain joins TRBV2 and TRBJ2-1, with D tentatively TRBD1 (6 bases). Here the CDR3 DNA reads TGTGCCAGCAGTGGTGGGGGCCATGAGCAGTTCTTC. Its protein product is CASSGGGHEQFF.